The 16 T cell receptor beta chains in this list originate from one sample, sequenced in a study of OX40 agonist ivuxolimab in advanced cancers. Profiled with immunoSEQ multiplex PCR; TCRdb holds only in-frame clones, not every one. The sample shows 72,000 or so clones, 70% to 90% of them seen only once. The sequences come from CD4+ or CD8+ T cells sorted from blood, collected in a trial of the OX40 agonist ivuxolimab. The receptor set was obtained from an adult with an advanced solid tumor such as melanoma, head and neck, liver or kidney cancer.

This rearrangement joins TRBV5-1 to TRBJ1-1, with D possibly TRBD1 on 5 matching bases. The CDR3 runs to 17 residues. Trimming took 0 bases from V and 5 from J, leaving 20 bases between them. Per the germline V gene, CDR1 is SGHRS and CDR2 is YFSETQ. CDR3 loop: CASSLVGPGEGGTEAFF. Here the CDR3 DNA reads TGCGCCAGCAGCTTGGTGGGTCCGGGGGAAGGAGGTACTGAAGCTTTCTTT.

The CDR3 spells CASSVGTSYEQYF. CDR3 DNA sequence: TGTGCCAGCAGTGTTGGCACTTCCTACGAGCAGTACTTC. V and J are TRBV2 and TRBJ2-7; the D is unclear. Trimming stripped 4 bases from V and 1 base from J, with 8 bases between. Germline V gene lookup returns CDR1 SNHLY and CDR2 FYNNEI. The CDR3 spans 13 residues.

The CDR3, as DNA: TGTGCCAGCAGTGTACTTACAGGGACCCATCAGCCCCAGCATTTT. It is translated as CASSVLTGTHQPQHF. The rearrangement uses TRBV6-1 and TRBJ1-5; D is possibly TRBD1 (6 bases). V lost 4 bases, J lost 5 bases, and 15 bases lay in between. There are 15 residues in the CDR3. Per the germline V gene, CDR1 is MNHNS and CDR2 is SASEGT.

This rearrangement joins TRBV19 to TRBJ2-7, with D perhaps matching TRBD2 (6 bases). The CDR3 is 14 amino acids. The V gene's germline CDR1 is LNHDA and CDR2 SQIVND (reference sequence). Trimming shortened V by 3 bases and J by 3 bases, and 12 bases separated the two germline ends. The chain's CDR3 is CASSIELAGYEQYF. The CDR3 DNA sequence: TGTGCCAGTAGTATTGAACTAGCAGGCTACGAGCAGTACTTC.

Here the CDR3 DNA reads TGTGCCAGCAGTTCGGACAGGGCTGGAAACACCATATATTTT. This codes for CASSSDRAGNTIYF. V is TRBV6-5 and J is TRBJ1-3, with 8 positions matching TRBD1. Trimming cost V 4 bases and J 2 bases; bases outside gene matches: 1. The CDR3 extends over 14 amino acids. Germline V gene sequence: CDR1 MNHEY, CDR2 SVGAGI.

The chain combines TRBV28 with TRBJ2-7, with unresolved D. The germline V gene has CDR1 MDHEN and CDR2 SYDVKM. Trimming took off 4 bases at V and 0 bases at J, with 4 bases between the two ends. The CDR3 contains 12 residues. This CDR3 reads CASSWSSYEQYF. CDR3 DNA sequence: TGTGCCAGCAGTTGGAGCTCCTACGAGCAGTACTTC. The full variable domain, its missing parts supplied by reference TRBV28 and TRBJ2-7, is DVKVTQSSRYLVKRTGEKVFLECVQDMDHENMFWYRQDPGLGLRLIYFSYDVKMKEKGDIPEGYSVSREKKERFSLILESASTNQTSMYLCASSWSSYEQYFGPGTRLTVT.

J is TRBJ2-1 and V is TRBV30, with 7 bases that match TRBD1. This CDR3 region has 13 residues. Unmatched junction bases numbered 4, after V lost 3 bases and J lost 5 bases. Germline V gene sequence: CDR1 GTSNPN, CDR2 SVGIG (reference sequence). The CDR3 loop reads CAWSHGTDNEQFF. CDR3 sequence (DNA): TGTGCCTGGAGCCACGGGACAGACAATGAGCAGTTCTTC.

V is TRBV28 and J is TRBJ1-2; no clear D gene. The V gene lost 4 bases and the J gene lost 4 bases, with 7 bases spanning the gap. Germline CDR1 is MDHEN and CDR2 is SYDVKM. The length of the CDR3 is 12 residues. CDR3 amino acids: CASSSDLYGYTF. CDR3 coding DNA: TGTGCCAGCAGTTCAGACCTCTATGGCTACACCTTC.

The J gene is TRBJ1-4, the V gene TRBV11-2; TRBD1 is a possible D gene (6 bases). This CDR3 has 14 amino acids. Germline-derived CDR1 and CDR2 are SGHAT and FQNNGV. Trimming shortened V by 3 bases and J by 4 bases, and 9 bases separated the two germline ends. The CDR3 loop reads CASSFGQFNEKLFF. Written as DNA, the CDR3 is TGTGCCAGCAGCTTCGGACAGTTTAATGAAAAACTGTTTTTT.

The chain employs TRBV25-1 and TRBJ2-6; D call uncertain. Trimming removed 8 bases at V and 4 bases at J, with 9 bases between. The CDR3 is 13 residues long. In germline, CDR1 is MGHDK, CDR2 SYGVNS. The CDR3 loop is CASCLGGANVLTF. The DNA for the CDR3 is TGTGCCAGCTGTCTAGGCGGGGCCAACGTCCTGACTTTC.

The V and J genes are TRBV10-3 and TRBJ2-7; D may be TRBD1 (5 bases). The V gene lost 7 bases and the J gene lost 2 bases, with 12 bases spanning the gap. The CDR3 contains 13 residues. Germline CDR1 and CDR2: ENHRY and SYGVKD. The CDR3, as DNA: TGTGCCATCAAGGGGCCGCTTCCCTACGAGCAGTACTTC. The encoded protein is CAIKGPLPYEQYF.

The chain is built from TRBV14 and TRBJ1-2, with D unresolved. The CDR3 has 12 amino acids. V dropped 2 bases and J dropped 3 bases, with 4 bases sitting between them. Germline assignment: CDR1 SGHDN and CDR2 FVKESK. The CDR3 sequence is CASSQRDYGYTF. Here the CDR3 DNA reads TGTGCCAGCAGCCAACGGGACTATGGCTACACCTTC.

This rearrangement joins TRBV28 to TRBJ1-5; D gene unclear. This CDR3 spans 14 amino acids. V was cut by 7 bases and J by 3 bases, with 13 bases left in between. Germline assignment: CDR1 MDHEN and CDR2 SYDVKM. The DNA of the CDR3 is TGTGCCAGCACCCCTGGGGTAGTCAATCAGCCCCAGCATTTT. This sequence encodes CASTPGVVNQPQHF.

The chain carries TRBV6-5 and TRBJ1-1; tentative D call: TRBD1 (5 bases). The germline V gene encodes CDR1 MNHEY and CDR2 SVGAGI. V dropped 5 bases and J dropped 7 bases, with 17 bases sitting between them. This CDR3 is 14 amino acids long. CDR3 protein: CASSGLLGDNEAFF. The CDR3 region has the DNA TGTGCCAGCAGTGGGCTTTTGGGGGATAATGAAGCTTTCTTT.

The chain has TRBV5-4 and TRBJ1-1; D is unresolved. V gave up 7 bases and J gave up 3 bases, with 7 bases separating them. The CDR3 sequence is 11 residues long. The germline V gene encodes CDR1 SGHNT and CDR2 YYREEE (reference sequence). The CDR3 spells CASGGYTEAFF. CDR3 nucleotide sequence: TGTGCCAGCGGCGGGTACACTGAAGCTTTCTTT.

To note about this clone: Compared with germline, one end of the junction differs, possibly owing to a read error. The chain joins TRBV9 to TRBJ2-7, with D possibly being TRBD1 (5 bases). Per germline, CDR1 SGDLS and CDR2 YYNGEE. This CDR3 has 13 residues. CDR3 nucleotide sequence: TGTGCCAGCAGCGTACAGGGATCCTCCGAGCAGTACTTC. Amino acids: CASSVQGSSEQYF.